This TCR beta chain was sequenced during a study of Tregs in tolerant kidney transplant recipients. On the study more broadly: CD4+CD25+CD127- cells came from roughly 3-day belatacept mixed lymphocyte reactions, some with roughly five-day graft donor restimulation.

The CDR3 consists of 14 residues. CDR1 KGHSH and CDR2 LQKENI come from the germline V gene. Between the trimmed V and J ends, which lost 8 bases and 2 bases, there was a span of 10 bases. Study-level results: Tregs expanded with activated donor B cells seemed most donor-specific. No direct test of biological reproducibility was done here.

Using immunoSEQ multiplex PCR, the repertoire was profiled, and TCRdb retains in-frame clones only, with some absent. The sample shows fewer than 20,000 clones, 61% of them seen only once. Of note for this clone: Its matching antigen is unknown.

This clonotype originated in a human donor in good health. The chain couples TRBV18 to TRBJ1-6; D is uncertain. The sample taken for sequencing was Tregs from blood cultured with allogeneic cells. The CDR3 DNA reads TGTGCCAGCAGCATTAACGCCTATAATTCACCCCTCCACTTT. Residues: CASSINAYNSPLHF.